Below, 32 T cell receptor beta chains from the same sample are listed, as sequenced in a study of T-cell memory formation after mild COVID-19. Each CDR3 protein is one row after TCRdb ran MiXCR on the 5' RACE reads. The profile shows about 560,000 distinct CDR3 sequences, approximately 18% of them singletons. Sequences were obtained from PBMCs or a T cell subset sorted from them (not recorded which). These receptors came from an adult woman who had mild COVID-19 (a few samples of this study predate the infection). Cell type and time point are not known.

This clonotype was recorded only once. V usage is TRBV12-3 or TRBV12-4 and J usage is TRBJ2-7, with 7 bases aligning to TRBD2. V shed 4 bases and J 3 bases; nucleotides not matched to a gene: 12. The CDR3 has 16 amino acids. In DNA form, the CDR3 reads TGTGCCAGCAGTTCCCTACGTGGCGGGAGACTCTACGAGCAGTACTTC. Amino acids: CASSSLRGGRLYEQYF.

This clonotype showed up just a few times. The J gene is TRBJ1-1, the V gene TRBV25-1; tentative D call: TRBD1 (6 bases). CDR3 length: 13 residues. Germline CDR1 is MGHDK and CDR2 is SYGVNS. The V gene lost 1 base and the J gene lost 5 bases, with 8 bases spanning the gap. CDR3 region: CASSELGGTEAFF. DNA for the CDR3: TGTGCCAGCAGTGAATTAGGGGGAACTGAAGCTTTCTTT.

This clonotype was counted many times. The chain couples TRBV7-2 to TRBJ2-1, with TRBD2 as a possible D gene (6 bases). The CDR3 loop spans 13 amino acids. Trimming shortened V by 1 base and J by 6 bases, and 7 bases separated the two germline ends. Germline V gives CDR1 SGHTA, CDR2 FQGNSA. CDR3 region: CASSLGDFNEQFF. For the CDR3, the DNA is TGTGCCAGCAGCTTAGGGGACTTCAATGAGCAGTTCTTC.

The V call is TRBV7-2, the J call TRBJ1-5; D not resolved. CDR3 length: 13 amino acids. Germline V lookup: CDR1 SGHTA, CDR2 FQGNSA. V was clipped by 4 bases and J by 4 bases, with 8 bases between them. The CDR3 sequence: CASSYDWNQPQHF. Here the CDR3 DNA reads TGTGCCAGCAGCTACGACTGGAATCAGCCCCAGCATTTT.

The gene calls are TRBV18 and TRBJ1-2; D gene unclear. V gave up 4 bases and J gave up 0 bases, with 9 bases separating them. CDR3 size: 14 residues. The germline V gene has CDR1 KGHSH and CDR2 LQKENI. The CDR3 sequence is CASSLNSANYGYTF. CDR3 nucleotide sequence: TGTGCCAGCTCACTAAACTCCGCTAACTATGGCTACACCTTC.

The table lists this clonotype with a count of one. The chain links TRBV7-9 to TRBJ2-6, with 9 bases identical to TRBD1. This CDR3 is 20 amino acids long. Germline values: CDR1 SEHNR, CDR2 FQNEAQ (reference sequence). Trimming at V came to 3 bases and at J to 0 bases, leaving 12 bases not matched to a gene. Here the CDR3 reads CASSLKTTGGGSSGANVLTF. The CDR3 DNA follows: TGTGCCAGCAGCTTGAAGACAACAGGGGGCGGTAGCTCTGGGGCCAACGTCCTGACTTTC.

This clonotype was observed many times. The V gene is TRBV6-5, the J gene TRBJ1-1; tentative D call: TRBD1 (5 bases). The CDR3 runs 11 residues. Germline V lookup: CDR1 MNHEY, CDR2 SVGAGI. V lost 7 bases and J 11 bases, leaving 14 bases between the germline ends. CDR3 protein: CASKKGSWAFF. The CDR3, as DNA: TGTGCCAGCAAAAAGGGGTCATGGGCTTTCTTT.

J is TRBJ2-7 and V is TRBV12-3 or TRBV12-4, with D uncertain. V was trimmed by 6 bases and J by 4 bases, leaving 16 bases between them. This CDR3 has 14 residues. This CDR3 reads CASRPGPMAYEQYF. The CDR3 nucleotides are TGTGCCAGCAGACCTGGGCCAATGGCTTACGAGCAGTACTTC.

This clonotype was observed a few times. The rearrangement joins TRBV5-1 to TRBJ1-3; 11 bases line up with TRBD1. The ends lost 4 bases at V and 3 bases at J; junction bases unmatched: 9. This CDR3 comprises 17 residues. Germline lookup yields CDR1 SGHRS and CDR2 YFSETQ. CDR3 amino acids: CASSPSLGQGVGNTIYF. DNA of the CDR3: TGCGCCAGCAGCCCGAGCCTGGGACAGGGGGTTGGAAACACCATATATTTT.

This clonotype appeared a few times. The chain joins TRBV12-3 or TRBV12-4 to TRBJ1-1, with D hard to call. This CDR3 comprises 14 residues. V lost 2 bases and J lost 4, with 11 bases in between. The CDR3 loop reads CASSLTRVFTEAFF. CDR3 in DNA: TGTGCCAGCAGTTTAACCCGCGTGTTCACTGAAGCTTTCTTT.

This clonotype was counted many times. The rearrangement uses TRBV10-3 and TRBJ2-1, with a tentative D call TRBD2 (6 bases). Germline CDR1 is ENHRY and CDR2 is SYGVKD. V was pared by 3 bases and J by 7 bases, with 16 bases between. CDR3 length equals 15 residues. The CDR3 spells CAISDQGLAKNEQFF. For the CDR3, the DNA is TGTGCCATCAGTGATCAGGGACTGGCCAAGAATGAGCAGTTCTTC.

This clonotype came up a few times. The V and J genes are TRBV12-3 or TRBV12-4 and TRBJ1-2; D not certain. The CDR3 runs 16 residues. V was trimmed by 1 base and J by 4 bases, leaving 16 bases between them. CDR3 protein: CASSLGVDTASYGYTF. The CDR3 DNA reads TGTGCCAGCAGTTTAGGGGTTGACACGGCTAGCTATGGCTACACCTTC.

This clonotype has more than one count but fewer than ten. DNA for the CDR3: TGTGCCAGCAGTTTAGAGCAGGCGGGAGACGGCACTGAAGCTTTCTTT. This sequence encodes CASSLEQAGDGTEAFF. This chain uses TRBV12-3 or TRBV12-4 with TRBJ1-1; no definite D call. The CDR3 is made up of 16 amino acids. The V gene lost 1 base and the J gene lost 4 bases, with 16 bases spanning the gap.

This clonotype was counted only a few times. The DNA of the CDR3 is TGTGCCACCAGCGGCCGACTTCCCGGGAGGGTCGAAACCCAGTACTTC. Amino acids: CATSGRLPGRVETQYF. This sequence joins TRBV15 and TRBJ2-5; 8 nucleotides agree with TRBD2. The germline CDR1 and CDR2 sequences are LNHNV and YYDKDF (reference sequence). Trimming at V came to 5 bases and at J to 8 bases, leaving 16 bases not matched to a gene. The CDR3 runs 16 residues.

This clonotype showed up many times. J is TRBJ1-5 and V is TRBV20-1; TRBD1 might be the D (6 bases). Germline CDR1 reads DFQATT; CDR2 reads SNEGSKA (reference sequence). The CDR3 has 15 amino acids. The V gene lost 0 bases and the J gene lost 5 bases, with 14 bases spanning the gap. CDR3 in amino acids: CSARDQGRPDQPQHF. CDR3 nucleotides: TGCAGTGCTAGAGATCAGGGGAGACCCGATCAGCCCCAGCATTTT.

The chain links TRBV9 to TRBJ2-3; D unclear. V gave up 4 bases and J gave up 2 bases, with 11 bases separating them. The CDR3 is made up of 14 amino acids. Germline V lookup: CDR1 SGDLS, CDR2 YYNGEE. The CDR3 bases are TGTGCCAGCAGCCCGGAACGGATCACAGATACGCAGTATTTT. It specifies CASSPERITDTQYF.

This clonotype was found a few times. The V gene is TRBV12-3 or TRBV12-4, the J gene TRBJ2-3, with unresolved D. V dropped 10 bases and J dropped 1 base, with 18 bases sitting between them. The CDR3 loop spans 15 amino acids. This chain's CDR3 is CATGPSPWGTDTQYF. The CDR3, as DNA: TGTGCCACCGGGCCTTCACCCTGGGGCACAGATACGCAGTATTTT.

The chain recombines TRBV9 with TRBJ2-2; 8 nucleotides agree with TRBD2. CDR3 size: 16 residues. J gave up 1 base and V 0 bases, and 2 bases lay outside the gene matches. Germline assignment: CDR1 SGDLS and CDR2 YYNGEE. The CDR3 DNA reads as TGTGCCAGCAGCGTAGCGGGGGGGCTGAACACCGGGGAGCTGTTTTTT. Translating gives CASSVAGGLNTGELFF.

This clonotype appeared a few times. The chain has TRBV14 and TRBJ1-3, with D uncertain. Germline CDR1 SGHDN, CDR2 FVKESK. Trimming took off 4 bases at V and 0 bases at J, with 4 bases between the two ends. This CDR3 spans 13 amino acids. The CDR3 loop is CASSRYSGNTIYF. CDR3 nucleotide sequence: TGTGCCAGCAGCCGTTACTCTGGAAACACCATATATTTT.

The CDR3 DNA reads as TGTGCCAGCAGCTCCCTAACTCTGAACACTGAAGCTTTCTTT. This codes for CASSSLTLNTEAFF. This chain uses TRBV7-9 with TRBJ1-1; no clear D. V was clipped by 4 bases and J by 0 bases, with 9 bases between them. The germline V gene has CDR1 SEHNR and CDR2 FQNEAQ (reference sequence). There are 14 residues in the CDR3. Full variable domain (outside the CDR3, taken from reference TRBV7-9 and TRBJ1-1): DTGVSQNPRHKITKRGQNVTFRCDPISEHNRLYWYRQTLGQGPEFLTYFQNEAQLEKSRLLSDRFSAERPKGSFSTLEIQRTEQGDSAMYLCASSSLTLNTEAFFGQGTRLTVV.

This clonotype was detected only once. The chain recombines TRBV15 with TRBJ2-5; D is possibly TRBD1 (6 bases). V gave up 0 bases and J gave up 5 bases, with 13 bases separating them. CDR1 LNHNV and CDR2 YYDKDF come from the germline V gene (reference sequence). CDR3 size: 15 residues. The CDR3 nucleotides read TGTGCCACCAGCAGAGATCGGCAGGGGAGCGAGACCCAGTACTTC. This translates into CATSRDRQGSETQYF.

This clonotype was seen only a few times. This chain uses TRBV7-2 with TRBJ2-1; unclear D gene. V was pared by 1 base and J by 1 base, with 8 bases between. The CDR3 loop spans 15 amino acids. Germline-derived CDR1 and CDR2 are SGHTA and FQGNSA. Here the CDR3 DNA reads TGTGCCAGCAGCTTAGTAGGTATTTCCTACAATGAGCAGTTCTTC. This translates into CASSLVGISYNEQFF.

The chain links TRBV5-5 to TRBJ1-1; TRBD1 is a possible D gene (6 bases). Germline V gene sequence: CDR1 SGHKS, CDR2 YYEKEE (reference sequence). V dropped 0 bases and J dropped 4 bases, with 16 bases sitting between them. CDR3 size: 16 residues. As DNA, the CDR3 is TGTGCCAGCAGCTTGGGCCGGCTTAGGGGGGGCACTGAAGCTTTCTTT. Amino acid sequence: CASSLGRLRGGTEAFF.

The chain carries TRBV12-3 or TRBV12-4 and TRBJ2-2; 7 bases line up with TRBD1. V was clipped by 7 bases and J by 7 bases; unmatched bases: 9. The CDR3 runs 14 residues. CDR3 nucleotides: TGTGCCAGCATCAGGGACAGTTGGAGCGGGGAGCTGTTTTTT. It encodes CASIRDSWSGELFF.

In this sample, this clonotype turned up a few times. The rearrangement joins TRBV4-1 to TRBJ1-4; D is perhaps TRBD1 (5 bases). Between the trimmed V and J ends, which lost 4 bases and 8 bases, there was a span of 20 bases. Germline V gene data show CDR1 as MGHRA and CDR2 as YSYEKL. The CDR3 is 16 amino acids. In DNA, the CDR3 is TGCGCCAGCAGCCCCCAGGGCCCGGGAGTTCGCGAAAAACTGTTTTTT. Amino acids: CASSPQGPGVREKLFF.

This clonotype was counted at least ten times. The chain links TRBV24-1 to TRBJ2-3; the D is unclear. CDR3 length: 16 residues. Germline V gene data show CDR1 as KGHDR and CDR2 as SFDVKD. Deletions cut 7 bases from V and 4 bases from J, with 20 bases between. The CDR3 DNA reads as TGTGCCACCAGCCCCCTGGGGTTAGGCGAGGCAGATACGCAGTATTTT. It is translated as CATSPLGLGEADTQYF.

This clonotype has ten or more counts. The rearrangement uses TRBV25-1 and TRBJ2-7; D is possibly TRBD2 (6 bases). The CDR3 length is 15 residues. V lost 4 bases and J lost 3, with 16 bases in between. Germline V lookup: CDR1 MGHDK, CDR2 SYGVNS. CDR3 DNA sequence: TGTGCCAGCAGTGGGCCTACGAGGCGGGGCTACGAGCAGTACTTC. Its translation is CASSGPTRRGYEQYF.

The rearrangement links TRBV2 to TRBJ2-7, with D tentatively TRBD1 (6 bases). CDR1 is SNHLY and CDR2 is FYNNEI in the germline V gene. The germline V and J ends were trimmed by 7 bases and 0 bases, with 10 bases remaining between them. CDR3 length: 13 amino acids. DNA for the CDR3: TGTGCCAGCATGAACAGGGTCTCCTACGAGCAGTACTTC. Translation gives CASMNRVSYEQYF.

This clonotype appeared many times. The J gene is TRBJ2-5, the V gene TRBV7-6; perhaps D is TRBD1 or TRBD2 (5 bases each). The V gene lost 5 bases and the J gene lost 4 bases, with 17 bases spanning the gap. The V gene's germline CDR1 is SGHVS and CDR2 FNYEAQ. This CDR3 contains 15 residues. CDR3 region: CASSLRGAAGETQYF. Here the CDR3 DNA reads TGTGCCAGCAGCCTAAGAGGGGCCGCGGGAGAGACCCAGTACTTC.

A few counts support this clonotype. This sequence joins TRBV19 and TRBJ2-2, with 8 bases aligning to TRBD1. Germline trimming cut 7 bases from V and 3 bases from J; bases unmatched to any gene: 7. CDR1 and CDR2 (germline): LNHDA, SQIVND (reference sequence). The length of the CDR3 is 15 residues. The CDR3 sequence is CASTSQGAHTGELFF. The CDR3 bases are TGTGCCAGTACCTCGCAGGGGGCGCACACCGGGGAGCTGTTTTTT.

J is TRBJ2-1 and V is TRBV13, with TRBD2 matching over 13 bases. V lost 4 bases and J lost 5; bases outside the gene matches: 5. The CDR3 runs 16 residues. Germline V gives CDR1 PRHDT, CDR2 FYEKMQ (reference sequence). The CDR3 nucleotides are TGTGCCAGCAGCTACTTCGGACTAGCGGGAGACAATGAGCAGTTCTTC. This gives the protein CASSYFGLAGDNEQFF. Full variable domain (outside the CDR3, taken from reference TRBV13 and TRBJ2-1): AAGVIQSPRHLIKEKRETATLKCYPIPRHDTVYWYQQGPGQDPQFLISFYEKMQSDKGSIPDRFSAQQFSDYHSELNMSSLELGDSALYFCASSYFGLAGDNEQFFGPGTRLTVL.

This clonotype was picked up many times. V and J are TRBV6-2 or TRBV6-3 and TRBJ2-5; D not certain. The CDR3 contains 13 residues. With 5 bases removed from V and 0 bases from J, the gap between germline ends came to 7 bases. Germline CDR1 is MNHEY and CDR2 is SVGEGT. The CDR3 region has the DNA TGTGCCAGCAGTAAAATCCACCAAGAGACCCAGTACTTC. It yields the protein CASSKIHQETQYF.